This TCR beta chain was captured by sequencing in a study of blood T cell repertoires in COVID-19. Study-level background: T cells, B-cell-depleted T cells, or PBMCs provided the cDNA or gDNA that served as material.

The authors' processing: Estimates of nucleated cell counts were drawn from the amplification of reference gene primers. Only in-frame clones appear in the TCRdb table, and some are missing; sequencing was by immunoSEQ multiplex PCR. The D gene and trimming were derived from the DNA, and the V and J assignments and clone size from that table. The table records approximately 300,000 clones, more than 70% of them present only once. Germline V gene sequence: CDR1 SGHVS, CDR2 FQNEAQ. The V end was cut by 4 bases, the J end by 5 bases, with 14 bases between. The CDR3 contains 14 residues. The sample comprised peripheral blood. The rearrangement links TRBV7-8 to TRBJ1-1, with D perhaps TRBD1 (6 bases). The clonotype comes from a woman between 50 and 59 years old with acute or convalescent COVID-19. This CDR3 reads CASSYTGGGTEAFF. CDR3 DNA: TGTGCCAGCAGCTACACGGGGGGCGGAACTGAAGCTTTCTTT.